This T cell receptor beta chain originates from a study of cytomegalovirus exposure and HLA in healthy donors (TCRdb year 2017). For context, the study as a whole: According to an earlier analysis of 587 of the donors, about 179 million T cells yielded 90 million to 130 million unique TCR beta sequences and about 300 Gb of sequence data. In a later genetic analysis, genome-wide SNP genotypes for about three fifths of the roughly 670 donors were used, and that subset was treated as a discovery cohort. The study aimed to test whether signatures of past pathogen exposure could be identified by cataloging public T cell receptors. The genetic ancestry cluster associated with self-reported Caucasian donors included approximately 85% of the 398 genotyped donors. Approximately 300 gigabases of sequencing data and 70 million to 100 million unique TCR sequences made up an early release that covered over 550 HLA-typed donors. Across 300 to 500 genotyped donors of the cohort, an average of about 220,000 unique TCR beta nucleotide sequences per donor were sequenced, and roughly a sixth of those sequences were non-productive. Every repertoire in the discovery cohort had been generated on one and the same sequencing platform. The T cell repertoires of 666 subjects were profiled by immunosequencing and related to cytomegalovirus serostatus. In addition to the first cohort of hundreds of subjects, a separate validation cohort of some 120 different subjects was used. Rather than using new phenotypic data, the later analysis identified candidate immune exposures from TCR beta sequences and from how often those sequences occurred across donors. An earlier analysis of several hundred of the donors used high-throughput TCR beta sequencing to judge whether each TCR beta V gene segment behaved as functional or pseudogenic. Roughly five DR-DQ haplotypes were handled as single units for association and clustering, since linkage in the cohort was strong. The number of donors typed differed by locus, with 629-630 for A, B, C, DRB1 and DQB1, roughly 520 for DQA1, over 600 for DPA1, and about 450 for DPB1. High-throughput TCR immunosequencing, statistical association of individual TCRs with disease status, and machine learning were combined to predict cytomegalovirus infection status. HLA typing included class I and class II loci at four-digit resolution. Donor age, sex, ethnicity and CMV serostatus were compiled alongside the repertoire data. In a later analysis, previously published TCR beta repertoires from some 640 donors were re-analyzed and high-resolution HLA genotyping was added so that TCR occurrence patterns could be studied. Paper-wide results and their limitations: A later analysis associated 17,000 or so TCR beta sequences with specific HLA alleles at a false discovery rate of 0.05. The study listed 164 TCR beta chains as associated with cytomegalovirus. In both the original and validation cohorts, the classifier was reported to diagnose cytomegalovirus status with high specificity and sensitivity. Compared with the approximately 670-donor mean, donors in an Asian-associated ancestry cluster had fewer N-insertions in productive TCRs, according to a later genetic analysis. Sequencing depth was assumed to be roughly uniform across donors in the presence/absence analyses, though that assumption may not hold. About 17 rarely observed V segments, including chromosome 9 orphons, were excluded from the earlier analysis of several hundred of the donors because counts were too low. Correlated functional status among segregating V segments might be attributable to linkage disequilibrium, but an unknown experimental factor could not be ruled out. According to the authors, the approach could potentially be generalized to other disease states and immunological phenotypes. Because HLA typing was missing for some donors at each locus, association tests included only the typed subset. In a later analysis, most CMV-associated TCR beta chains were found to appear HLA-restricted, with HLA associations seemingly driven largely by CMV exposure. In this cohort, only TCR beta chains were sequenced, and detectable features were limited by the absence of alpha or paired-chain data. In a later analysis, TCR association rates were found to vary across HLA loci, with the most associated TCRs seen for DRB1 alleles and the fewest for HLA-C alleles. Assigning TCR associations to individual alleles was difficult when HLA alleles, especially DR and DQ, strongly co-occurred. A later analysis reported that several top co-occurrence clusters appeared linked to parvovirus B19, influenza, CMV and Epstein-Barr virus. Some IMGT-functional V segments, including TRBV6-2 and TRBV6-3, could not be distinguished by the 87-base-pair reads and were therefore excluded. In a later analysis, HLA-associated TCR beta chains showed more clonal expansion and lower generation probabilities than non-associated chains that were equally common. In a later genetic analysis, a missense DCLRE1C variant was associated with V-gene and J-gene trimming of TCR beta chains, and the association was replicated in an independent cohort. A cluster of highly shared sequence variants was judged likely to be a technical artifact of the sequencing pipeline. In vitro tests confirmed that a few of the cytomegalovirus-associated TCR beta chains recognize cytomegalovirus antigens. Most TCR sequences were seen in very few donors, while some public TCRs were found in many individuals. The only immune exposure information available for the cohort was CMV serostatus. An earlier analysis of some 560 of the donors showed that most TCR beta V segments appeared in productive rearrangements either about 87% or about 30% of the time, which broadly matched IMGT annotations. A further reported finding was that TCR beta sequences accurately predicted the HLA-A and HLA-B alleles for most subjects in the first cohort.

The library was obtained by the immunoSEQ multiplex PCR assay. The multiplex PCR relied on a mix of 60 forward primers for TCR Vbeta segments and 13 reverse primers for TCR Jbeta segments. A multiplex PCR assay on genomic DNA amplified the CDR3 region of rearranged TCR beta genes. Amplified TCR beta libraries were sequenced as 87-base-pair reads on the Illumina HiSeq System. On the authors' methods: A later analysis counted about 82 million unique TCR beta chains across the 650 to 800 repertoires, and roughly 10 million of these chains were shared by at least two donors. A nearest-neighbor algorithm error-corrected the raw reads and collapsed the reads into unique sequences, merging closely related sequences to remove PCR and sequencing errors. V, D and J gene segments were assigned by aligning CDR3 sequences to IMGT reference sequences. For a sequence to be retained, a match of at least six nucleotides to both a V gene segment and a J gene segment was required. A rearrangement was called productive if the CDR3 had no stop codons and remained in frame with V and J, and every other rearrangement was called non-productive. Following IMGT convention, CDR3 was defined as the stretch from the second conserved V-encoded cysteine to the conserved J-encoded phenylalanine. The earlier analysis of roughly 590 of the donors excluded any sequence lacking an unambiguous match to a single V gene segment. In an earlier analysis of several hundred of the donors, V segments were called functional above 56.7% productive rearrangements and were called segregating when the between-donor standard deviation exceeded 5%. To diagnose cytomegalovirus status from the catalog of TCR beta chain sequences, a statistical classification framework was built. V and J gene assignment, in a later analysis, came from comparing TCR nucleotide sequences with IMGT/GENE-DB human TR gene sequences. The TCRdist pipeline was used in a later analysis to assign CDR3 sequences and most-parsimonious VDJ recombination scenarios. In a later analysis, each TCR beta chain was defined by its CDR3 amino acid sequence together with its V-gene family, and reads without a unique V-gene family were excluded. As a way to deal with suspected cross-contamination and a sequencing artifact, a later analysis dropped 450 to 700 nucleotide sequences that were highly shared and had low generation probability. In a later analysis, a clonal expansion index for each public chain was calculated from normalized within-repertoire ranks of inferred template counts. In a later analysis, generation probabilities were computed using a VDJ recombination model fitted to out-of-frame rearrangements, and the results were checked against IGoR. In a later analysis, hypergeometric tests were used to score TCR-TCR, TCR-HLA and TCR-CMV co-occurrence, with a repertoire-size bias correction applied to TCR pairs. False discovery rates were estimated in a later analysis by permuting HLA or CMV assignments 20 times. A later analysis grouped co-occurring TCRs with DBSCAN, adding TCRdist sequence similarity when clustering within HLA-allele-positive subsets. For co-occurrence clustering, repertoires with fewer than 30,000 or more than 120,000 public chains were excluded, along with roughly five repertoires with anomalous nucleotide sharing. What TCRdb holds here is the immuneACCESS table cut down to in-frame rearrangements. Part of the clones is not present; checked against another copy, under half of the missing clones reflect an unresolved V gene, and the others are unexplained. V, J and clone size were drawn from that table, and D and trimming were deduced from the DNA. The sample table contains some 150,000 clones; only one count was recorded for roughly 76% of them. The top ten clones comprise around 1.5% of the sample.

Relative to germline, V is 5 bases shorter and J is 6 bases shorter, with 17 bases between their ends. The CDR3 holds 15 amino acids from the cysteine to the phenylalanine. Only the CDR3 region is kept as DNA, spanning 45 bases read in frame from base 1. CDR1 and CDR2 were assigned from the germline V gene (reference sequence) as SEHNR and FQNEAQ. The cohort was made up of around 720 healthy bone marrow donors. At the time of sampling, all cohort members were nominally healthy, though unrecorded immune exposures were likely present. The donor was CMV seronegative and was included in the group of under 450 seronegative cohort members. Each donor provided a peripheral blood sample, and peripheral blood mononuclear cells were used for TCR beta sequencing. Genomic DNA was extracted from the blood cell samples with the Qiagen DNeasy Blood Extraction Kit. Of note for this clone: The specificity of this receptor is unknown. Within one base of it there is no much larger clone, and no base qualities were kept.

The V and J segments used are TRBV7-9 and TRBJ1-5, and possibly TRBD1, on 6 matching bases. The sequenced material came from PBMCs. The sequence was collected from a man between 60 and 75 years old in good health and CMV-seronegative. The nucleotide sequence reads TGTGCCAGCAGCGCACTCGGCAGGGGTACTCAGCCCCAGCATTTT. Its protein product is CASSALGRGTQPQHF.